This section outlines one T cell receptor (beta chain) sequence together with its context. No antigen is known for it. The record has no base qualities; no much larger clone is one base away. The CDR3 contains 19 residues, cysteine and phenylalanine counted. The only DNA kept is the CDR3, 57 bases in frame from the first base. Germline trimming amounts to 0 bases on V and 1 base on J, with 10 as the count of junction bases outside the gene matches. From the germline V gene (reference sequence), CDR1 is SEHNR and CDR2 is FQNEAQ. Using the deep immunoSEQ assay, TCR CDR3 regions were amplified from genomic DNA by multiplex PCR. Extracted genomic DNA from each cell subset was spread evenly across all wells of several immunoSEQ 96-well plates, with each plate serving as a replicate. For sorted subsets, about 200 ng genomic DNA, equal to 30,000 to 35,000 T cell genomes, was loaded into each replicate PCR. Purified libraries were measured with a Qubit 3.0 fluorometer, size-checked on a Bioanalyzer 2100, and measured again with the KAPA Library Quantification kit. Every immunoSEQ 96-well plate was sequenced on a dedicated single-read 150-cycle Illumina NextSeq 550 flow cell. The source study handled its data this way. The immunoSEQ output contained only junctional sequences without quality scores, so filtering could not match that applied to full-length reads. To assign V/J genes and CDR3, sequences were annotated using PyIR, a Python wrapper for IgBLAST v1.9, with IMGT germline references. Any read was removed if the V/J assignment was weak (E-value above 1e-6), the CDR3 was missing, or the read contained stop codons, out-of-frame junctions, or ambiguous translated residues. V3J clonotypes were defined as sequences sharing an identical inferred V gene, J gene, and CDR3 amino acid sequence. Percentage overlap between repertoires was computed as shared unique clonotypes divided by the size of the smaller repertoire. Three approaches were used to assess repertoire richness: RTK rarefaction, the Chao1 estimator, and Recon v2.1 estimates of unobserved clonotypes. OLGA was used to compute generation probabilities for all TCRbeta clonotypes that the gDNA method yielded from a few donors. TCRdb limited this immuneACCESS table to in-frame rearrangements with V and J called. A share of clones is missing; checked studies link under half to unresolved V genes, and the rest is unexplained. That table supplies the V and J calls and clone size; D and trimming were determined from the DNA. Counted in this sample were about 2,200,000 clones; 85% to 95% of them appeared once. The top ten clones comprise about 1.5% of the sample.

These data belong to a study of shared clonotypes between healthy human individuals (dated by TCRdb to about 2020). With regard to the full study: A couple of women and a few men aged 18 to 49 years were included in the cohort. Per donor, three plates each were used for CD4 naive and CD4 memory, two for CD8 naive, and one for CD8 memory. The study deeply sequenced blood TCR repertoires of five healthy adults to estimate repertoire size and the extent of clonotype sharing between individuals. To increase sequencing depth and limit assay-specific biases, TCR repertoire library preparation and sequencing were carried out by different laboratories using diverse techniques. Per donor, leukapheresis produced somewhere between about 0.94 and 9.5 billion PBMCs.

Paper-wide results and their limitations: Naive subsets generally had larger estimated clonotype richness than memory subsets. Rarefaction of sorted-subset datasets indicated incomplete sequencing despite the large sequencing depth. Sampling was restricted to blood, and TCR repertoires in tissue are likely to differ from TCR repertoires in blood. When a handful of donors were compared, the shared fraction of clonotypes was 5% to 6.5% for naive CD4, about 4% for naive CD8, 2.3% for memory CD4, and 0.4% for memory CD8. Pairwise subsampling indicated that sequencing depth was expected to affect the degree of clonotype sharing among donors. The small number of donors limited the genetic and exposure-history diversity represented. Higher generation probabilities were observed for clonotypes shared by all four sorted-subset donors than for non-shared clonotypes.

CD8 naive samples consisted of CD45RO-negative cells that were positively selected for CCR7, yielding a CD45RA+CCR7+ population without TemRA cells. Healthy HIV-negative adults with no recently reported acute infections or vaccinations were included as donors. Every donor was a Caucasian adult residing in Nashville, Tennessee, USA. Blood was obtained by leukapheresis, after which PBMCs were separated by Ficoll-Histopaque density gradient centrifugation and cryopreserved in liquid nitrogen vapor phase. Purity and quantity of every magnetically sorted T cell population were checked by analytical flow cytometry. Genomic DNA was isolated from each sorted fraction and quantified by UV absorbance on a Nanodrop 2000c.

The chain employs TRBV7-9 and TRBJ2-1, with 9 middle bases fitting TRBD2. Sequenced sample: naive CD8+ T cells from PBMCs. Taken with the paper, the label for cell subset or site translates to: CD45RA+CCR7+. This clonotype was obtained from a man younger than 35 in good health. Some clones in this sample may be carry-over from other donors' samples. The DNA reads TGTGCCAGCAGCTTAGCTAGCGGGAGACCGTTCAGGTCCTACAATGAGCAGTTCTTC. Protein translation: CASSLASGRPFRSYNEQFF.